This TCR beta chain was profiled in a study of blood T cell repertoires in COVID-19. About the study: Whether acute or convalescent, the COVID-19 samples came from the United States, Italy and Spain. In each case, the material was cDNA or gDNA derived from T cells, B-cell-depleted T cells, or PBMCs.

The CDR3 contains 16 residues. Trimming at V came to 3 bases and at J to 4 bases, leaving 6 bases not matched to a gene. Per the germline V gene, CDR1 is LGHDT and CDR2 is YNNKEL (reference sequence). Original methodology: From reference gene primer amplification, estimates of nucleated cell counts were derived. Sequenced by immunoSEQ multiplex PCR; TCRdb stores in-frame clones only, minus some. V and J calls and clone size come straight from that table; D and trimming were deduced from the DNA. The sample shows fewer than 150,000 clones, around 81% of them seen only once. Sequencing was done on a sample of peripheral blood. This chain uses TRBV3-1 (or the pseudogene TRBV3-2) with TRBJ1-2, with 12 bases that match TRBD1. This TCR was recovered from a man in his sixties or seventies with acute or convalescent COVID-19. The CDR3 sequence is CASSHLGTGGSYGYTF. In nucleotides, the CDR3 is TGTGCCAGCAGCCACCTAGGGACAGGGGGCAGCTATGGCTACACCTTC.